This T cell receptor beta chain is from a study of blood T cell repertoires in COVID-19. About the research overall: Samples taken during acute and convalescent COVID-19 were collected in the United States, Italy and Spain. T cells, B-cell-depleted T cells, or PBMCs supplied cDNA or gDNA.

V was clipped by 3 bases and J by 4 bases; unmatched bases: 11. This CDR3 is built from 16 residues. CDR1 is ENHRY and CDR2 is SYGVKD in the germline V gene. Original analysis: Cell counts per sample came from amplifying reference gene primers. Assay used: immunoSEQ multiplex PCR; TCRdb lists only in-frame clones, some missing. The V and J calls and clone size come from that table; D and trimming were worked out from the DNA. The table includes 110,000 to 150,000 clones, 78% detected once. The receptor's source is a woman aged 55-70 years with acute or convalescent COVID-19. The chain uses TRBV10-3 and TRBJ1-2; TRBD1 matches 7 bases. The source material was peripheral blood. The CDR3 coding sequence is TGTGCCATCAGTGATCCTACGACAGGGCTAGTCTATGGCTACACCTTC. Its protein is CAISDPTTGLVYGYTF.